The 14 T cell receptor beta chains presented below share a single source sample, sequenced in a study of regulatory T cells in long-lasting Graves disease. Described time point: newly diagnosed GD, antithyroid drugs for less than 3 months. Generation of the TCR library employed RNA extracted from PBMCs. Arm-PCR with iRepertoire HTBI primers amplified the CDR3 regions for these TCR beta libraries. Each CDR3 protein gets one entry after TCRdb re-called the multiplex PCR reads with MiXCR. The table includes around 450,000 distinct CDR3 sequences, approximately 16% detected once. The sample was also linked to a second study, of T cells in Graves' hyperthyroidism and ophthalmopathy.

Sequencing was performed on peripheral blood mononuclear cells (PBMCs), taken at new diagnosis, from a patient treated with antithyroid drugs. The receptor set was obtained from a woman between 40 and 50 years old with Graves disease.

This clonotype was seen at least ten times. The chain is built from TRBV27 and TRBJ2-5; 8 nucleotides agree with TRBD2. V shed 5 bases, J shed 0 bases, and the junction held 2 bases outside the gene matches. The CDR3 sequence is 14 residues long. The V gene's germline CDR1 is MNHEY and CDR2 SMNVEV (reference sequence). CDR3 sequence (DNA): TGTGCCAGCAGTCCGGGACTAGACCAAGAGACCCAGTACTTC. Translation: CASSPGLDQETQYF.

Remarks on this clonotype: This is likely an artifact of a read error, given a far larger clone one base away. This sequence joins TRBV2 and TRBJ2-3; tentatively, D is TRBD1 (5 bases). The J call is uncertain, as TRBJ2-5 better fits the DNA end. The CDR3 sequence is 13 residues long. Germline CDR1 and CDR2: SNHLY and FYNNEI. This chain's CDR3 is CATQEGAGETQYF. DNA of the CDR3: TGTGCCACCCAGGAAGGGGCAGGCGAGACCCAGTACTTC.

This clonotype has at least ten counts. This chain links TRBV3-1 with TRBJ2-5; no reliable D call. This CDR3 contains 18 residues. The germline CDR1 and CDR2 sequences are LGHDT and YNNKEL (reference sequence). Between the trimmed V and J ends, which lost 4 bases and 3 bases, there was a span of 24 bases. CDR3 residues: CASSRRHGIGVVEETQYF. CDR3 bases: TGTGCCAGCAGCCGGAGACACGGAATTGGGGTGGTAGAAGAGACCCAGTACTTC.

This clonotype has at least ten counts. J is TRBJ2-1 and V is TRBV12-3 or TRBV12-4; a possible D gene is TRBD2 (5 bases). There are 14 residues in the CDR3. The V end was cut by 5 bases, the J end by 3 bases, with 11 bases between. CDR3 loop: CASSLDWDYNEQFF. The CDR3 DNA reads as TGTGCCAGCAGTCTGGACTGGGACTACAATGAGCAGTTCTTC.

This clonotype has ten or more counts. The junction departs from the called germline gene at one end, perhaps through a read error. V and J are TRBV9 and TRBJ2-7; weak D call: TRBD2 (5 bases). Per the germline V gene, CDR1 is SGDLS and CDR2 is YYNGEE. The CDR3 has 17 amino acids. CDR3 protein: CARSGPSPIGPSYEQYF. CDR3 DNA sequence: TGTGCCAGGAGCGGCCCTTCCCCTATAGGGCCGTCATACGAGCAGTACTTC.

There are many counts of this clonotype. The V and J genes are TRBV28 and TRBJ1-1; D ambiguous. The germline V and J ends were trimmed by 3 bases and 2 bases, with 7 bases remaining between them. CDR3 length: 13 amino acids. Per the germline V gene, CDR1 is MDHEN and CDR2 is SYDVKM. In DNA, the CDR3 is TGTGCCAGCAGTTTCCCTTATAACACTGAAGCTTTCTTT. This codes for CASSFPYNTEAFF.

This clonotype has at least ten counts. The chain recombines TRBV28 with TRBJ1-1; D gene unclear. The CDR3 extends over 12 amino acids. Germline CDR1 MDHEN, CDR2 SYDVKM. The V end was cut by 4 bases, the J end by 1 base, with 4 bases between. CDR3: CASSSANTEAFF. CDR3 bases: TGTGCCAGCAGTTCAGCGAACACTGAAGCTTTCTTT.

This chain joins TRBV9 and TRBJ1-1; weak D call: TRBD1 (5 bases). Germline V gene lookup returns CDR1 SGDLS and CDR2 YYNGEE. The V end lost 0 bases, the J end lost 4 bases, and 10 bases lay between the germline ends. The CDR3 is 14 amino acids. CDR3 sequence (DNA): TGTGCCAGCAGCGTAGGAGGGGAGGGCACTGAAGCTTTCTTT. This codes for CASSVGGEGTEAFF.

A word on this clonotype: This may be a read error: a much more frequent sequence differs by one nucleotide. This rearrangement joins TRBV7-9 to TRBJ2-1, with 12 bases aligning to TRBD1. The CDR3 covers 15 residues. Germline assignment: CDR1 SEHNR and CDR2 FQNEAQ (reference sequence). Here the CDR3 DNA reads TGTGCCGGCAGCTTCGGGACAGGGGGCGCGAATGAGCAGTTCTTC. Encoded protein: CAGSFGTGGANEQFF. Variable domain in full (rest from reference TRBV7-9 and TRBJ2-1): DTGVSQNPRHKITKRGQNVTFRCDPISEHNRLYWYRQTLGQGPEFLTYFQNEAQLEKSRLLSDRFSAERPKGSFSTLEIQRTEQGDSAMYLCAGSFGTGGANEQFFGPGTRLTVL.

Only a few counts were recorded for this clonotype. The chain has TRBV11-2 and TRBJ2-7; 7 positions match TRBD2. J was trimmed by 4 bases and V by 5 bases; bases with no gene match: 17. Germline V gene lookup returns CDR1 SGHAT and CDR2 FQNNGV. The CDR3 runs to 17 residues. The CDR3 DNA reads TGTGCCAGCAGCCCGACCCCGGGTGGCGGGAGTAGTTACGAGCAGTACTTC. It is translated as CASSPTPGGGSSYEQYF.

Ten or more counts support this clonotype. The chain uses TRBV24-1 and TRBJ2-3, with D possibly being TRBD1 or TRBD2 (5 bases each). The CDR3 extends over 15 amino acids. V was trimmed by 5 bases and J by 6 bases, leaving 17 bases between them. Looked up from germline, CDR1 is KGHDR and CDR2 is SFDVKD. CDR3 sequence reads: CATSVPGRDSDTQYF. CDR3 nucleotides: TGTGCCACCAGTGTCCCGGGACGCGACTCGGATACGCAGTATTTT.

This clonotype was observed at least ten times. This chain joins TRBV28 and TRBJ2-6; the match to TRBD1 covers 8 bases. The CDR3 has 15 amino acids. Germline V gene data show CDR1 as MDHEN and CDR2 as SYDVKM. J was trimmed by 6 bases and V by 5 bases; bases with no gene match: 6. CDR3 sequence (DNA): TGTGCCAGCAGTCGACAGGGGTTTGCGGCCAACGTCCTGACTTTC. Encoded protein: CASSRQGFAANVLTF.

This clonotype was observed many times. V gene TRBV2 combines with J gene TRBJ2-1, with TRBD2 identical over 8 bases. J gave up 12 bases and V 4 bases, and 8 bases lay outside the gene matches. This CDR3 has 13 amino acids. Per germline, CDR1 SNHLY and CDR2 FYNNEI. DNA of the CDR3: TGTGCCAGCAGTGGGAAGGGACTAGATGGGCAGTTCTTC. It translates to CASSGKGLDGQFF.

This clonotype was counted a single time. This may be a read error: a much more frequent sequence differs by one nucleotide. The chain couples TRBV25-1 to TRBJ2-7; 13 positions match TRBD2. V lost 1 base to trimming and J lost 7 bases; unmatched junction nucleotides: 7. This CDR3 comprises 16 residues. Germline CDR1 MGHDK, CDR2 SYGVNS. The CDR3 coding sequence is TGTGCCAGCAGTGAATCCGGACTAGCGGGAGAGGAAGAGCAGTACTTC. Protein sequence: CASSESGLAGEEEQYF.